Included here is one TCR beta chain sequence, with context. Its target is not known. This entry belongs to a study of T cell repertoires in cytomegalovirus infection. Looking at the study overall: An indication of both CMV infection and matching HLA type came from public TCR beta signatures.

Germline CDR1 is DFQATT and CDR2 is SNEGSKA (reference sequence). The length of the CDR3 is 13 residues. V lost 3 bases and J lost 3, with 11 bases in between. Notes on the study in general: CMV carriers having the relevant HLA were flagged by cumulative public TCR beta family frequency. The response measured ex vivo was dominated by TCR beta clonotypes (HLA-C-restricted and CMV-specific).

In TCRdb, the reads were re-called with MiXCR into one record per CDR3 protein. The sample carries over 300,000 distinct CDR3 sequences, roughly 15% recorded once. The TCR originated in a human donor in good health (CMV status not recorded). Some clones in this sample may be carry-over from other donors' samples. Sequenced material: PBMCs. The chain links TRBV20-1 to TRBJ1-1; D call uncertain. The CDR3 nucleotides are TGCAGTGCTAGGAGGCAGCGGGACACTGAAGCTTTCTTT. It codes for CSARRQRDTEAFF.